Listed here are 9 T cell receptor beta chains from one sample, sequenced in a study of cytomegalovirus exposure and HLA in healthy donors. Primers included in the PCR were 60 Vbeta and 13 Jbeta primers. Only in-frame clones appear in the TCRdb table, and some are missing; sequencing was by immunoSEQ multiplex PCR. The sample includes 120,000 or so clones, roughly 80% seen only once; the top ten take under 3.5%. Material for sequencing was PBMCs. The receptor set was obtained from a woman between 45 and 65 years old in good health and CMV-seronegative.

Only a few counts were recorded for this clone. CDR3 protein: CASSLDRSSYEQYF. The CDR3 nucleotides read TGTGCCAGCAGCTTAGACCGGAGCTCCTACGAGCAGTACTTC. The rearrangement links TRBV11-2 to TRBJ2-7; D uncertain. There are 14 residues in the CDR3. Trimming cost V 0 bases and J 0 bases, with 6 bases left between them. Per the germline V gene, CDR1 is SGHAT and CDR2 is FQNNGV.

This chain uses TRBV4-1 with TRBJ1-6, with unresolved D. Deletions cut 4 bases from V and 14 bases from J, with 15 bases between. Germline V lookup: CDR1 MGHRA, CDR2 YSYEKL. The CDR3 sequence is 13 residues long. As DNA, the CDR3 is TGCGCCAGCAGCCCCCGAGGAGGACGCACCCTCCACTTT. Residues: CASSPRGGRTLHF.

The CDR3 is CASRAGLAVSNEQFF. DNA for the CDR3: TGTGCCAGCAGGGCGGGACTAGCGGTGAGCAATGAGCAGTTCTTC. The V call is TRBV2, the J call TRBJ2-1; 11 bases align to TRBD2. The CDR3 is made up of 15 amino acids. The germline V gene has CDR1 SNHLY and CDR2 FYNNEI. The trim removed 6 bases at V and 6 bases at J, leaving 7 bases unmatched.

The chain is built from TRBV5-4 and TRBJ2-5, with 9 bases lining up with TRBD2. The CDR3 extends over 15 amino acids. The germline V gene encodes CDR1 SGHNT and CDR2 YYREEE (reference sequence). Unmatched junction bases numbered 9, after V lost 4 bases and J lost 5 bases. CDR3 coding DNA: TGTGCCAGCAGCCTGGCGGGGGGGTGGGAGGAGACCCAGTACTTC. This translates into CASSLAGGWEETQYF.

The rearrangement links TRBV6-5 to TRBJ1-6, with 12 nucleotides matching TRBD1. CDR3 length: 16 amino acids. The germline V gene has CDR1 MNHEY and CDR2 SVGAGI. Trimming removed 4 bases from V and 7 bases from J; junction bases left unmatched: 5. Here the CDR3 reads CASSFRDRGQNSPLHF. The CDR3 DNA reads TGTGCCAGCAGTTTCCGGGACAGGGGGCAAAATTCACCCCTCCACTTT.

The chain is built from TRBV29-1 and TRBJ2-1, with a possible D match to TRBD1 (6 bases). CDR3 size: 13 residues. The V end lost 8 bases, the J end lost 3 bases, and 14 bases lay between the germline ends. In germline, CDR1 is SQVTM, CDR2 ANQGSEA. CDR3 in DNA: TGCAGCACTTCCGGGACAAACTACAATGAGCAGTTCTTC. The encoded protein is CSTSGTNYNEQFF.

The sample holds one count of this clone. The CDR3 DNA reads TGTGCCAGCTCACCACTAGGGGGCGGGAACGAGCAGTACTTC. It encodes CASSPLGGGNEQYF. V usage is TRBV18 and J usage is TRBJ2-7; D possibly corresponds to TRBD1 (7 bases). The CDR3 length is 14 residues. Trimming removed 1 base from V and 5 bases from J, with 12 bases in between. Germline CDR1 and CDR2: KGHSH and LQKENI.

V is TRBV7-2 and J is TRBJ2-3, with 12 bases aligning to TRBD2. The CDR3 is made up of 16 amino acids. The V and J ends lost 5 bases and 4 bases, in that order; junction bases with no gene match: 7. Germline lookup yields CDR1 SGHTA and CDR2 FQGNSA. CDR3 in amino acids: CASSPELAGGADTQYF. Here the CDR3 DNA reads TGTGCCAGCAGCCCGGAACTAGCGGGAGGAGCAGATACGCAGTATTTT.

This clone was seen more than once but under ten times. The chain uses TRBV6-1 and TRBJ1-5; TRBD1 is a possible D gene (5 bases). This CDR3 spans 14 amino acids. CDR1 MNHNS and CDR2 SASEGT come from the germline V gene. The V gene lost 5 bases and the J gene lost 2 bases, with 10 bases spanning the gap. The CDR3 DNA is TGTGCCAGCAGTCAGGGTTTAGGCAATCAGCCCCAGCATTTT. Translation gives CASSQGLGNQPQHF.